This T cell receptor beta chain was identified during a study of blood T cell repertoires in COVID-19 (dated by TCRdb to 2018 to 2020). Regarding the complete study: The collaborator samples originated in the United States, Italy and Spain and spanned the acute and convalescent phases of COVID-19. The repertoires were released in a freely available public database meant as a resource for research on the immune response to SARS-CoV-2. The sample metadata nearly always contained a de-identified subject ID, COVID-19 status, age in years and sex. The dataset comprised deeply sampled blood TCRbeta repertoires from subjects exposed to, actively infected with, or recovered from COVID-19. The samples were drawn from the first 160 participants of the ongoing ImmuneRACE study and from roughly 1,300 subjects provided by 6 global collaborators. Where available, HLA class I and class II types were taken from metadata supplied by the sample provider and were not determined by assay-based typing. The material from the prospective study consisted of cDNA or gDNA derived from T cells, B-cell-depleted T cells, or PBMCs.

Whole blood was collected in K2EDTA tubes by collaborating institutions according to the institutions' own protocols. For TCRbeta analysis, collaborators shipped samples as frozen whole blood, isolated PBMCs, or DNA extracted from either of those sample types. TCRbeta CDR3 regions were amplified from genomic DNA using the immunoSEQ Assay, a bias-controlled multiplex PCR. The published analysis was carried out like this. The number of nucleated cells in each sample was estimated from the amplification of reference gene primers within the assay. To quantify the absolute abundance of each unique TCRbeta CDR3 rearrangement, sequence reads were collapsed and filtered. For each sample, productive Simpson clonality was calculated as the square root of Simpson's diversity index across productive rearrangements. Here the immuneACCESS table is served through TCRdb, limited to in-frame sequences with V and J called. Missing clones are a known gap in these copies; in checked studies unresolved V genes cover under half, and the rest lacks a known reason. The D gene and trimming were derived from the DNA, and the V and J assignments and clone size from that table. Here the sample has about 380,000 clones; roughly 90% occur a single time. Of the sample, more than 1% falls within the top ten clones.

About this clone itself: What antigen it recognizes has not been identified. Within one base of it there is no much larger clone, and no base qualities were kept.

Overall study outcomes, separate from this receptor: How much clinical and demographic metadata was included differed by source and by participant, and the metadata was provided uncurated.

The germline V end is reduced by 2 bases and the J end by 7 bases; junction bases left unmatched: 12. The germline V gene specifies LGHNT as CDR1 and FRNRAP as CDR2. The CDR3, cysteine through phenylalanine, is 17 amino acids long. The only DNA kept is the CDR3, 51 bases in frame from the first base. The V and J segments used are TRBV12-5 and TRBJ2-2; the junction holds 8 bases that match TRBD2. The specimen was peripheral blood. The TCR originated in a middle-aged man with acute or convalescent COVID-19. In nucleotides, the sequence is TGTGCTAGTGGTTTGCCCGGAGCGGGAGTATTGAGCGGGGAGCTGTTTTTT. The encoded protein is CASGLPGAGVLSGELFF.